These T cell receptor beta chains were read from a single sample in a study of beta chain features in type 1 diabetes. TCRdb keeps only in-frame clones here, not all; method: immunoSEQ multiplex PCR. The sample holds approximately 400,000 clones, roughly 16% seen once. Material for sequencing was naive CD4+ T cells from blood. These receptors were obtained from a woman younger than 30 in good health. The conserved cysteine and the conserved F or W are not part of the CDR3 here. The order of the fields is D gene, V gene, J gene, CDR3 protein. The D gene is left open where the match is weak.

TRBD2	TRBV4-2	TRBJ2-7	ASSREPGTSNGEQY
TRBD1	TRBV5-1	TRBJ2-5	ASSFYRGSEETQY
TRBD1	TRBV15	TRBJ1-2	ATSKDRQDYGYT
-	TRBV21-1	TRBJ2-7	ASSKLGQVNEQY
TRBD1	TRBV15	TRBJ2-2	ATSRPGTANTGELF
-	TRBV28	TRBJ2-7	ASSPVAAGRNEQY
-	TRBV5-1	TRBJ2-2	ASSSGTIGELF
-	TRBV28	TRBJ1-5	ASSFQGQQPQH
TRBD1	TRBV30	TRBJ2-1	AWRGQSSIEF
TRBD2	TRBV5-1	TRBJ2-7	ASSAGGSSYEQY
-	TRBV7-6	TRBJ2-5	ASSASQWETQY
TRBD1	TRBV9	TRBJ1-1	ASSSGRQGLSTEAF
TRBD2	TRBV30	TRBJ2-1	AWSAGLAGEWEQF
-	TRBV30	TRBJ2-7	AWIAGASSYEQY
-	TRBV6-4	TRBJ2-2	ASSGESTGELF
TRBD1	TRBV18	TRBJ2-5	ASSPGQGTETQY
TRBD2	TRBV7-7	TRBJ2-5	ASSATSGVGRETQY
-	TRBV9	TRBJ2-6	ASSVGQEGGTSGANVLT
-	TRBV30	TRBJ1-3	ALDSSGNTIY
-	TRBV30	TRBJ2-7	AWRDSRYEQY
-	TRBV25-1	TRBJ2-2	ASSARVNTGELF
-	TRBV14	TRBJ1-1	ASSRTGRVGTEAF
TRBD1	TRBV6-5	TRBJ2-1	ASSYSTRGYYNEQF
-	TRBV28	TRBJ2-5	ASSSEGAGYQETQY
TRBD1	TRBV30	TRBJ2-5	AWGKTGTGKETQY
TRBD2	TRBV29-1	TRBJ2-3	SVPLAGITDTQY
-	TRBV7-8	TRBJ2-5	ASSLGAGPVQETQY
TRBD2	TRBV5-1	TRBJ2-7	ASSLGTSVYYEQY
-	TRBV29-1	TRBJ2-2	SVRWDSNTGELF
TRBD1	TRBV28	TRBJ2-1	ASNSPGQLYNEQF
TRBD1	TRBV5-4	TRBJ2-3	ASSSGQGGTDTQY
TRBD1	TRBV18	TRBJ2-4	ASSSGQGWNIQY
-	TRBV4-3	TRBJ1-1	ASSQDLAGSTEAF
-	TRBV2	TRBJ1-2	ASILVRDIGYT
-	TRBV4-2	TRBJ1-1	ASSQATGITEAF
-	TRBV30	TRBJ1-3	AWSQGSGNTIY
TRBD2	TRBV9	TRBJ2-1	ASSVSGRALNEQF
TRBD1	TRBV27	TRBJ1-2	ASSGPGTGTYGYT
TRBD2	TRBV11-2	TRBJ2-3	ASSLGLAGGVHTQY
-	TRBV4-2	TRBJ2-3	ASSQDVLSDTQY
TRBD1	TRBV15	TRBJ2-3	ATSRDQGQGGLSTDTQY
TRBD1	TRBV19	TRBJ2-7	ASSAQGASYEQY
TRBD1	TRBV6-5	TRBJ1-1	ASSSVGQGAEAF
-	TRBV4-1	TRBJ2-1	ASSQVIGQSNEQF
TRBD2	TRBV7-9	TRBJ2-7	ASSFGTSGEQY
-	TRBV6-1	TRBJ2-1	ASSNAGSGRNEQF
-	TRBV23-1	TRBJ2-3	ASSQPEVAVPLASTDTQY
-	TRBV28	TRBJ2-5	ASSLRETQY
-	TRBV11-2	TRBJ2-5	ASSSTRHSQETQY
TRBD1	TRBV27	TRBJ2-7	ASSLSWQTGGIT
TRBD1	TRBV18	TRBJ1-2	ASSPRDSTVDGYT
-	TRBV20-1	TRBJ2-7	SARSIYEQY